The clone carrying this T cell receptor (beta chain) was detected a few times. Germline V CDR1 and CDR2: SGHRS, YFSETQ. The V and J ends lost 5 bases and 3 bases respectively, with 15 bases between them. The length of the CDR3 is 15 residues. This entry is derived from a study of blood T cell repertoires in COVID-19. Some clones are missing from TCRdb's copy, which holds only in-frame ones; the method was immunoSEQ multiplex PCR. The repertoire holds about 64,000 clones, with 86% as singletons. The sequenced sample consisted of peripheral blood. This chain links TRBV5-1 with TRBJ2-1; D may be TRBD1 (5 bases). This clonotype originated in a man over 45 with active COVID-19. The CDR3 nucleotides are TGCGCCAGCAGTTATGATGTACAGGTCTACAATGAGCAGTTCTTC. As protein: CASSYDVQVYNEQFF. Full variable domain (missing parts from reference TRBV5-1 and TRBJ2-1): KAGVTQTPRYLIKTRGQQVTLSCSPISGHRSVSWYQQTPGQGLQFLFEYFSETQRNKGNFPGRFSGRQFSNSRSEMNVSTLELGDSALYLCASSYDVQVYNEQFFGPGTRLTVL.